Presented here are 28 T cell receptor beta chains from one specimen sequenced in a study of blood T cell repertoires in COVID-19 (dated by TCRdb to 2019 to 2021). The receptor library was made with the immunoSEQ multiplex PCR assay. TCRdb stores this immuneACCESS table with in-frame sequences only. Part of the clones is absent; in the studies checked, under half of the shortfall reflects unresolved V genes, and no reason is known for the rest. The sample data list a few hundred thousand clones, and 65% to 90% of these were observed just once. The ten largest clonotypes hold around 5.1% of the sample. Specimen: peripheral blood. All receptors derive from a human donor in a cohort sampled during active COVID-19.

J is TRBJ1-4 and V is TRBV7-9, with D possibly being TRBD1 (6 bases). This CDR3 region has 16 residues. V was pared by 3 bases and J by 2 bases, with 13 bases between. Germline loops: CDR1 SEHNR, CDR2 FQNEAQ (reference sequence). The CDR3 DNA reads TGTGCCAGCAGCTTCGCGATACAGGGCACTAATGAAAAACTGTTTTTT. Translation: CASSFAIQGTNEKLFF. Using reference TRBV7-9 and TRBJ1-4 for the parts outside the CDR3, the full variable domain is DTGVSQNPRHKITKRGQNVTFRCDPISEHNRLYWYRQTLGQGPEFLTYFQNEAQLEKSRLLSDRFSAERPKGSFSTLEIQRTEQGDSAMYLCASSFAIQGTNEKLFFGSGTQLSVL.

The chain combines TRBV6-2 or TRBV6-3 with TRBJ2-1; tentative D call: TRBD2 (6 bases). Trimming took 5 bases from V and 10 from J, leaving 18 bases between them. The CDR3 totals 14 residues. Germline-derived CDR1 and CDR2 are MNHEY and SVGEGT. The CDR3 region has the DNA TGTGCCAGCAGTCTACTGACTAGTACAGGCGAGCAGTTCTTC. Translated, it gives CASSLLTSTGEQFF.

As DNA, the CDR3 is TGTGCCAGCATCCAGGGGGGCTGGGATTCACCCCTCCACTTT. Its protein product is CASIQGGWDSPLHF. V usage is TRBV28 and J usage is TRBJ1-6; TRBD1 matches 7 bases. The germline gives CDR1 MDHEN, CDR2 SYDVKM. The CDR3 contains 14 residues. Losses at the gene ends were 7 bases for V and 8 bases for J; bases not matched to a gene: 8.

The chain carries TRBV15 and TRBJ1-4; 8 positions agree with TRBD1. Trimming cost V 5 bases and J 8 bases; bases outside gene matches: 7. Germline assignment: CDR1 LNHNV and CDR2 YYDKDF (reference sequence). This CDR3 region has 14 residues. DNA of the CDR3: TGTGCCACCAGCGAGGACAGGGCTGGGGAAAAACTGTTTTTT. Protein: CATSEDRAGEKLFF.

The genes are TRBV4-2 and TRBJ2-1; 8 bases agree with TRBD2. The V gene's germline CDR1 is LGHNA and CDR2 YNFKEQ. The junction had 4 bases not matched to a gene; V was cut back by 0 bases and J by 3 bases. This CDR3 region has 16 residues. The CDR3 here is CASSQEGLELYNEQFF. The CDR3 region has the DNA TGTGCCAGCAGCCAAGAGGGACTAGAGCTCTACAATGAGCAGTTCTTC.

This clone has only one observation. The CDR3 sequence is CASSDGGFGYGYTF. CDR3 nucleotides: TGTGCCAGCAGTGATGGAGGGTTTGGCTATGGCTACACCTTC. The rearrangement joins TRBV6-1 to TRBJ1-2; D remains unclear. The V and J ends lost 3 bases and 4 bases respectively, with 12 bases between them. The V gene's germline CDR1 is MNHNS and CDR2 SASEGT. This CDR3 is built from 14 residues.

This clone was detected a few times. The chain joins TRBV18 to TRBJ1-6; weak D call: TRBD1 (6 bases). The CDR3 totals 16 residues. The germline CDR1 and CDR2 sequences are KGHSH and LQKENI. Trimming took 5 bases from V and 5 from J, leaving 16 bases between them. In nucleotides, the CDR3 is TGTGCCAGCTCAACGGGTACAGGGCCGAATAATTCACCCCTCCACTTT. This translates into CASSTGTGPNNSPLHF.

This chain connects TRBV5-4 to TRBJ2-2; TRBD1 aligns across 7 bases. Germline V lookup: CDR1 SGHNT, CDR2 YYREEE (reference sequence). The CDR3 runs to 14 residues. The trim removed 3 bases at V and 1 base at J, leaving 0 bases unmatched. CDR3 protein: CASSWTGNTGELFF. CDR3 nucleotides: TGTGCCAGCAGCTGGACAGGGAACACCGGGGAGCTGTTTTTT.

The chain recombines TRBV5-4 with TRBJ1-2; 8 positions agree with TRBD1. V lost 5 bases to trimming and J lost 5 bases; unmatched junction nucleotides: 14. The CDR3 consists of 16 residues. The V gene's germline CDR1 is SGHNT and CDR2 YYREEE (reference sequence). The CDR3 region is CASSELGTGTFYGYTF. The CDR3 DNA reads TGTGCCAGCAGTGAATTAGGGACAGGAACTTTTTATGGCTACACCTTC.

The chain links TRBV28 to TRBJ2-2; TRBD2 matches at 9 bases. This CDR3 is built from 21 residues. Germline V gene sequence: CDR1 MDHEN, CDR2 SYDVKM. V gave up 4 bases and J gave up 1 base; unmatched junction bases: 19. The CDR3 nucleotides read TGTGCCAGCAGTTATCCTAGCGGGGATTCTATCCCCCTTGGGAACACCGGGGAGCTGTTTTTT. Translation: CASSYPSGDSIPLGNTGELFF.

The chain links TRBV27 to TRBJ2-5; D is possibly TRBD2 (7 bases). This CDR3 comprises 16 residues. Trimming left V 5 bases short and J 7 bases short, with 23 bases between. The germline V gene encodes CDR1 MNHEY and CDR2 SMNVEV (reference sequence). The DNA of the CDR3 is TGTGCCAGCAGTGATGGGACATCCCCGAGGGAGGGGACCCAGTACTTC. This translates into CASSDGTSPREGTQYF.

The chain carries TRBV28 and TRBJ1-2, with TRBD1 as a possible D gene (5 bases). The CDR3 loop spans 15 amino acids. V was pared by 4 bases and J by 0 bases, with 12 bases between. Germline CDR1 and CDR2: MDHEN and SYDVKM. The CDR3 nucleotides read TGTGCCAGCAGTTCCCCACAGGTAGCTAACTATGGCTACACCTTC. Translation gives CASSSPQVANYGYTF.

The genes are TRBV18 and TRBJ1-5; D uncertain. V was clipped by 5 bases and J by 0 bases, with 8 bases between them. The CDR3 is made up of 14 amino acids. Germline-derived CDR1 and CDR2 are KGHSH and LQKENI. The CDR3 DNA sequence: TGTGCCAGCTCATCCCGAGGTAGCAATCAGCCCCAGCATTTT. Protein: CASSSRGSNQPQHF.

The rearrangement joins TRBV2 to TRBJ1-1; the D gene is possibly TRBD1 (5 bases). Trimming took 7 bases from V and 1 from J, leaving 13 bases between them. CDR1 is SNHLY, CDR2 FYNNEI, per germline. The CDR3 totals 14 residues. Here the CDR3 reads CASTNQGPNTEAFF. The CDR3 bases are TGTGCCAGCACAAATCAGGGCCCGAACACTGAAGCTTTCTTT.

The V gene is TRBV6-6, the J gene TRBJ2-7; 9 bases are shared with TRBD1. CDR3 length: 15 residues. J gave up 4 bases and V 2 bases, and 6 bases lay outside the gene matches. The germline V gene has CDR1 MNHNY and CDR2 SVGAGI (reference sequence). CDR3 residues: CASSYKDRGFYEQYF. The CDR3 DNA follows: TGTGCCAGCAGTTACAAGGACAGGGGCTTTTACGAGCAGTACTTC.

J is TRBJ2-5 and V is TRBV28; D may be TRBD2 (5 bases). Germline lookup yields CDR1 MDHEN and CDR2 SYDVKM. Trimming took 6 bases from V and 5 from J, leaving 13 bases between them. The CDR3 loop spans 13 amino acids. CDR3 sequence reads: CASSLLVTETQYF. CDR3 bases: TGTGCCAGCAGCCTACTAGTTACGGAGACCCAGTACTTC.

In its sample, this clone was seen once. The V gene is TRBV28, the J gene TRBJ2-7; TRBD2 agrees at 7 bases. Germline trimming cut 3 bases from V and 1 base from J; bases unmatched to any gene: 6. Germline-derived CDR1 and CDR2 are MDHEN and SYDVKM. The CDR3 consists of 15 residues. CDR3 amino acids: CASSFPGGRSYEQYF. DNA of the CDR3: TGTGCCAGCAGTTTCCCGGGGGGTAGGTCCTACGAGCAGTACTTC.

The chain carries TRBV3-1 (or the pseudogene TRBV3-2) and TRBJ1-2; D ambiguous. The CDR3 consists of 14 residues. V shed 2 bases and J shed 4 bases, with 11 bases lying between them. CDR1 is LGHDT and CDR2 is YNNKEL in the germline V gene (reference sequence). CDR3 residues: CASSQSSGPYGYTF. The CDR3 DNA follows: TGTGCCAGCAGCCAATCGAGCGGCCCCTATGGCTACACCTTC.

The chain combines TRBV28 with TRBJ1-5, with D uncertain. This CDR3 contains 13 residues. Deletions cut 6 bases from V and 4 bases from J, with 10 bases between. Germline values: CDR1 MDHEN, CDR2 SYDVKM. In nucleotides, the CDR3 is TGTGCCAGCAGCCTGACTCCTAATCAGCCCCAGCATTTT. Amino acid sequence: CASSLTPNQPQHF.

V usage is TRBV5-4 and J usage is TRBJ2-5, with D hard to call. V lost 0 bases to trimming and J lost 1 base, with 10 bases between them. The CDR3 runs to 15 residues. Per the germline V gene, CDR1 is SGHNT and CDR2 is YYREEE (reference sequence). Here the CDR3 reads CASSLALRVQETQYF. The CDR3 DNA reads as TGTGCCAGCAGCTTGGCCCTCCGGGTCCAAGAGACCCAGTACTTC.

V gene TRBV2 combines with J gene TRBJ1-4, with D possibly TRBD1 on 5 matching bases. The CDR3 spans 16 residues. V lost 6 bases to trimming and J lost 3 bases, with 17 bases between them. The germline V gene encodes CDR1 SNHLY and CDR2 FYNNEI. CDR3 DNA: TGTGCCAGCAGGGGGGGGAGGGCCGGTGCTAATGAAAAACTGTTTTTT. It specifies CASRGGRAGANEKLFF. The full variable domain, in which reference TRBV2 and TRBJ1-4 provide the parts outside the CDR3, is EPEVTQTPSHQVTQMGQEVILRCVPISNHLYFYWYRQILGQKVEFLVSFYNNEISEKSEIFDDQFSVERPDGSNFTLKIRSTKLEDSAMYFCASRGGRAGANEKLFFGSGTQLSVL.

V usage is TRBV13 and J usage is TRBJ1-3, with D tentatively TRBD1 (5 bases). Germline V CDR1 and CDR2: PRHDT, FYEKMQ (reference sequence). V lost 2 bases, J lost 2 bases, and 7 bases lay in between. The CDR3 runs 14 residues. CDR3 DNA sequence: TGTGCCAGCAGCTTACAAGGGGCTGGAAACACCATATATTTT. It is translated as CASSLQGAGNTIYF.

The chain carries TRBV5-8 and TRBJ2-3, with TRBD2 matching over 10 bases. The ends lost 4 bases at V and 5 bases at J; junction bases unmatched: 13. Looked up from germline, CDR1 is SGHTS and CDR2 is YDEGEE. CDR3 length equals 17 residues. The CDR3 region is CASSNQGLAGVQDTQYF. The CDR3 region has the DNA TGTGCCAGCAGCAACCAAGGGCTAGCGGGAGTCCAAGATACGCAGTATTTT.

The CDR3 protein is CASSVESLGGGTQYF. In DNA, the CDR3 is TGTGCCAGCAGCGTAGAATCCCTAGGGGGGGGTACGCAGTATTTT. The chain has TRBV9 and TRBJ2-3; D might be TRBD2 (7 bases). This CDR3 is built from 15 residues. V lost 0 bases and J 8 bases, leaving 16 bases between the germline ends. Germline V CDR1 and CDR2: SGDLS, YYNGEE.

This clone was picked up many times. This rearrangement joins TRBV30 to TRBJ1-5, with no clear D. V lost 3 bases and J 9 bases, leaving 18 bases between the germline ends. The CDR3 runs to 14 residues. CDR1 and CDR2 from the germline V gene are GTSNPN and SVGIG (reference sequence). CDR3 in amino acids: CAWSRGGVSGPQHF. CDR3 DNA sequence: TGTGCCTGGAGCAGAGGCGGAGTTAGCGGGCCCCAGCATTTT.

The genes are TRBV5-1 and TRBJ1-6; D perhaps matches TRBD1 (6 bases). The CDR3 consists of 16 residues. V lost 3 bases, J lost 9 bases, and 19 bases lay in between. The germline V gene has CDR1 SGHRS and CDR2 YFSETQ. The CDR3 nucleotides are TGCGCCAGCAGCTCGGGACACGGGGATTTGGGTTCACCCCTCCACTTT. It yields the protein CASSSGHGDLGSPLHF.

The genes are TRBV5-4 and TRBJ2-3; TRBD2 matches at 9 bases. Germline V lookup: CDR1 SGHNT, CDR2 YYREEE (reference sequence). The CDR3 length is 16 residues. V shed 1 base, J shed 4 bases, and the junction held 7 bases outside the gene matches. The CDR3 coding sequence is TGTGCCAGCAGCTTGCGCGGGAGGGCAGGATCAGATACGCAGTATTTT. Residues: CASSLRGRAGSDTQYF.

The chain is built from TRBV6-6 and TRBJ2-1; TRBD2 matches 8 bases. CDR3 length: 12 residues. The V gene end was trimmed by 7 bases and the J gene end by 6 bases; junction bases not matched to a gene: 2. The germline CDR1 and CDR2 sequences are MNHNY and SVGAGI (reference sequence). The CDR3 nucleotides are TGTGCCAGCACGGGAGGGATCAATGAGCAGTTCTTC. Encoded protein: CASTGGINEQFF.